This entry lists 10 T cell receptor beta chains sequenced from one sample in a study of PD-1 blockade in classical Hodgkin lymphoma. The protocol was immunoSEQ multiplex PCR, while the TCRdb copy is restricted to in-frame clones and leaves out a portion. The sample records roughly 2,500 clones, 65% to 80% being singletons. All patients experienced relapse after autologous stem cell transplantation, and brentuximab vedotin exposure was variable. PBMCs, once thawed, yielded CD8+ T cells isolated by magnetic negative selection. The sample consisted of CD8+ T cells from blood, taken at baseline. The receptors were gathered from a human donor with classical Hodgkin lymphoma.

This chain joins TRBV6-1 and TRBJ1-5; D is undetermined. V gave up 1 base and J gave up 4 bases, with 11 bases separating them. The CDR3 has 15 amino acids. The germline V gene encodes CDR1 MNHNS and CDR2 SASEGT. CDR3 in DNA: TGTGCCAGCAGTGAAGAAGAGGGTGGGAATCAGCCCCAGCATTTT. This encodes CASSEEEGGNQPQHF.

The chain has TRBV7-9 and TRBJ1-5, with D hard to call. This CDR3 contains 12 residues. CDR1 SEHNR and CDR2 FQNEAQ come from the germline V gene (reference sequence). With 5 bases removed from V and 4 bases from J, the gap between germline ends came to 6 bases. The CDR3 loop is CASSTQNQPQHF. DNA for the CDR3: TGTGCCAGCAGCACCCAAAATCAGCCCCAGCATTTT.

V gene TRBV21-1 combines with J gene TRBJ1-5. TRBV21-1 constitutes a pseudogene. The CDR3 covers 15 residues. The DNA for the CDR3 is TGTGCCAGTAAGCCGGAGGGCTTGAGCAATCAGCCCCAGCATTTT. As protein: CASKPEGLSNQPQHF.

This sequence joins TRBV4-3 and TRBJ2-3, with D hard to call. The V end lost 1 base, the J end lost 5 bases, and 10 bases lay between the germline ends. The germline CDR1 and CDR2 sequences are LGHNA and YSLEER. The CDR3 sequence is 14 residues long. CDR3: CASSQGRVKDTQYF. CDR3 nucleotide sequence: TGCGCCAGCAGCCAAGGACGGGTCAAAGATACGCAGTATTTT.

V is TRBV9 and J is TRBJ1-3; D is undetermined. V was shortened by 3 bases and J by 4 bases, with 11 bases between the two germline ends. CDR1 and CDR2 (germline): SGDLS, YYNGEE. CDR3 size: 14 residues. The CDR3 here is CASSGGLSGNTIYF. The DNA of the CDR3 is TGTGCCAGCAGCGGCGGACTGTCCGGAAACACCATATATTTT.

The table lists this clone with a few counts. The rearrangement joins TRBV7-9 to TRBJ2-7, with TRBD2 as a possible D gene (6 bases). The V gene's germline CDR1 is SEHNR and CDR2 FQNEAQ (reference sequence). The CDR3 spans 13 residues. V lost 5 bases to trimming and J lost 1 base, with 9 bases between them. The CDR3 nucleotides are TGTGCCAGCAGCGTGACTAGTTCCTACGAGCAGTACTTC. Translated, it gives CASSVTSSYEQYF.

This chain links TRBV28 with TRBJ2-5; tentative D call: TRBD1 (5 bases). Germline V CDR1 and CDR2: MDHEN, SYDVKM. The CDR3 covers 17 residues. V lost 3 bases and J 0 bases, leaving 17 bases between the germline ends. The chain's CDR3 is CASSFWTSTMYQETQYF. The CDR3 DNA reads TGTGCCAGCAGTTTCTGGACATCTACGATGTACCAAGAGACCCAGTACTTC. Filled out from reference TRBV28 and TRBJ2-5, the complete variable domain reads DVKVTQSSRYLVKRTGEKVFLECVQDMDHENMFWYRQDPGLGLRLIYFSYDVKMKEKGDIPEGYSVSREKKERFSLILESASTNQTSMYLCASSFWTSTMYQETQYFGPGTRLLVL.

The chain has TRBV7-6 and TRBJ2-6; unclear D gene. Trimming took off 3 bases at V and 2 bases at J, with 14 bases between the two ends. CDR3 size: 17 residues. CDR1 and CDR2 (germline): SGHVS, FNYEAQ. CDR3 bases: TGTGCCAGCAGCTTGGAACAAAGGCGTGCTGGGGCCAACGTCCTGACTTTC. This translates into CASSLEQRRAGANVLTF.

By share of the sample, this clone is large. The sample holds other DNA sequences that translate to the same CDR3. This rearrangement joins TRBV4-3 to TRBJ2-1; D possibly corresponds to TRBD2 (5 bases). The germline CDR1 and CDR2 sequences are LGHNA and YSLEER. V was pared by 1 base and J by 7 bases, with 5 bases between. There are 12 residues in the CDR3. The CDR3 region has the DNA TGCGCCAGCAGCCAAGCGGGGAATGAGCAGTTCTTC. It specifies CASSQAGNEQFF.

By proportion, this clone is large. The V call is TRBV15, the J call TRBJ1-5; 10 bases fit TRBD1. This CDR3 comprises 14 residues. Germline values: CDR1 LNHNV, CDR2 YYDKDF (reference sequence). V lost 5 bases to trimming and J lost 6 bases; unmatched junction nucleotides: 4. DNA for the CDR3: TGTGCCACCAGCTCAGGACAGGGGGTTCAGCCCCAGCATTTT. This translates into CATSSGQGVQPQHF.